A selection of T cell receptor beta chains follows, all from one sample in a study of cytomegalovirus exposure and HLA in healthy donors. Repertoires were generated with immunoSEQ multiplex PCR, while TCRdb's copy carries only in-frame clones and drops some. The data contain 150,000 to 200,000 clones, around 80% of them singletons. The source material was PBMCs. The receptors were gathered from a woman in her twenties or thirties in good health and CMV-seronegative. The CDR3 runs from the conserved cysteine through the conserved F or W. D genes are given only for firm matches. The size field is filled for only some rows; it gives once, few, many or a size class.

j_gene,abundance,v_gene,d_gene,CDR3aa,CDR3nt
TRBJ1-1,.,TRBV5-4,.,CASRARGGNTEAFF,TGTGCCAGCAGGGCTAGGGGGGGGAACACTGAAGCTTTCTTT
TRBJ2-3,once,TRBV30,TRBD2,CAWSTPFGLAGGPGTDTQYF,TGTGCCTGGAGCACGCCTTTCGGACTAGCGGGGGGGCCGGGCACAGATACGCAGTATTTT
TRBJ1-5,.,TRBV5-1,TRBD1,CASSLGTGKPQHF,TGCGCCAGCAGCTTGGGGACAGGGAAGCCCCAGCATTTT
TRBJ1-2,medium-sized,TRBV7-8,.,CASRPGGAYGYTF,TGTGCCAGCAGGCCCGGGGGGGCCTATGGCTACACCTTC
TRBJ2-2,.,TRBV5-6,.,CASSSSLNPVSGELFF,TGTGCCAGCAGCTCCTCACTTAATCCGGTCTCCGGGGAGCTGTTTTTT
TRBJ2-3,once,TRBV7-9,TRBD1,CASSLDRDTDTQYF,TGTGCCAGCAGCCTTGACAGGGACACAGATACGCAGTATTTT
TRBJ2-1,.,TRBV5-1,TRBD1,CASSLDQSGTGGNEQFF,TGCGCCAGCAGCTTGGATCAGTCAGGGACAGGGGGAAATGAGCAGTTCTTC
TRBJ1-4,.,TRBV6-5,TRBD1,CASSPSGQGPDKLFF,TGTGCCAGCAGTCCGTCGGGACAGGGTCCTGACAAACTGTTTTTT
TRBJ2-6,.,TRBV29-1,.,CSVHLSYSGANVLTF,TGCAGCGTTCACCTCAGTTACTCTGGGGCCAACGTCCTGACTTTC
TRBJ2-5,.,TRBV5-4,.,CASRYRDQETQYF,TGTGCCAGCAGGTACAGGGATCAAGAGACCCAGTACTTC
TRBJ1-2,.,TRBV2,.,CASSGNPVYGYTF,TGTGCCAGCAGTGGAAATCCGGTCTATGGCTACACCTTC
TRBJ2-7,.,TRBV27,TRBD1,CARYSGTGDEQYF,TGTGCCAGATATTCCGGGACAGGGGACGAGCAGTACTTC
TRBJ2-1,.,TRBV6-4,TRBD2,CASSDLAGGHNEQFF,TGTGCCAGCAGTGATCTAGCGGGAGGACATAATGAGCAGTTCTTC
TRBJ2-7,many,TRBV30,TRBD2,CAWSPTSGGAYEQYF,TGTGCCTGGAGTCCAACTAGCGGGGGCGCCTACGAGCAGTACTTC
TRBJ1-2,.,TRBV4-2,.,CASSQVGRGHTF,TGTGCCAGCAGCCAAGTAGGCAGGGGCCACACCTTC
TRBJ2-3,.,TRBV11-2,TRBD1,CASSLVSLGTGNTDTQYF,TGTGCCAGCAGCTTAGTTTCTCTCGGGACAGGGAACACAGATACGCAGTATTTT
TRBJ2-3,.,TRBV18,TRBD2,CASSPRTSGIADTQYF,TGTGCCAGCTCACCACGGACTAGCGGGATCGCAGATACGCAGTATTTT
TRBJ1-5,.,TRBV5-6,TRBD1,CASSYRDRGQPQHF,TGTGCCAGCAGTTACAGGGACAGGGGTCAGCCCCAGCATTTT
TRBJ1-1,.,TRBV6-1,.,CASSEEGLTEAFF,TGTGCCAGCAGTGAGGAAGGACTCACTGAAGCTTTCTTT
TRBJ2-3,.,TRBV2,TRBD2,CASSDGLAGGADTQYF,TGTGCCAGCAGTGATGGACTAGCGGGCGGAGCAGATACGCAGTATTTT
TRBJ1-1,.,TRBV6-5,.,CASSPSGRMHTEAFF,TGTGCCAGCAGTCCCAGTGGGAGAATGCACACTGAAGCTTTCTTT
TRBJ2-1,.,TRBV30,.,CAWNRDNNEQFF,TGTGCCTGGAACCGGGACAACAATGAGCAGTTCTTC
TRBJ1-4,.,TRBV27,TRBD1,CASSFLSTGGPNEKLFF,TGTGCCAGCAGTTTCCTCTCGACAGGGGGCCCTAATGAAAAACTGTTTTTT
TRBJ1-1,.,TRBV2,.,CASTWRKNTEAFF,TGTGCCAGCACGTGGAGAAAGAACACTGAAGCTTTCTTT
TRBJ2-5,.,TRBV6-1,.,CASSASGVWEETQYF,TGTGCCAGCAGTGCCTCGGGAGTGTGGGAAGAGACCCAGTACTTC
TRBJ1-2,.,TRBV5-6,.,CASSFGGTWDDYGYTF,TGTGCCAGCAGCTTCGGGGGAACGTGGGACGACTATGGCTACACCTTC
TRBJ2-2,.,TRBV5-1,.,CASSLVGGGELFF,TGCGCCAGCAGCTTGGTCGGGGGCGGGGAGCTGTTTTTT
TRBJ2-7,.,TRBV6-5,TRBD2,CASSYTGGGAHEQYF,TGTGCCAGCAGTTACACTGGCGGGGGGGCTCACGAGCAGTACTTC
TRBJ1-1,.,TRBV5-6,TRBD1,CASSSIRGQSNTEAFF,TGTGCCAGCAGCTCCATCAGGGGACAGAGTAACACTGAAGCTTTCTTT
TRBJ2-7,.,TRBV5-1,TRBD2,CASSPGTSGSGEQYF,TGCGCCAGCAGCCCTGGGACTAGCGGGAGTGGCGAGCAGTACTTC
TRBJ2-7,.,TRBV18,.,CASSPPAPRPYEQYF,TGTGCCAGCTCACCACCGGCACCTCGTCCCTACGAGCAGTACTTC
TRBJ2-1,.,TRBV5-1,TRBD2,CASSPSGGRAYNEQFF,TGCGCCAGCAGCCCCTCCGGCGGGAGGGCATACAATGAGCAGTTCTTC
TRBJ2-1,.,TRBV15,.,CATSRATGTYNEQFF,TGTGCCACCAGCAGAGCTACGGGGACCTACAATGAGCAGTTCTTC
TRBJ2-7,.,TRBV7-8,.,CASSFRPPGLYEQYF,TGTGCCAGCAGCTTCCGCCCCCCGGGTCTCTACGAGCAGTACTTC
TRBJ1-2,.,TRBV6-5,.,CASSYSMAGGNYGYTF,TGTGCCAGCAGTTACTCGATGGCAGGAGGTAACTATGGCTACACCTTC
TRBJ1-5,.,TRBV19,TRBD1,CASRATGRSNQPQHF,TGTGCCAGTAGGGCGACAGGGAGGAGCAATCAGCCCCAGCATTTT
TRBJ1-5,once,TRBV30,TRBD1,CAWSGDRGGRNQPQHF,TGTGCCTGGAGTGGCGACAGGGGAGGACGCAATCAGCCCCAGCATTTT
TRBJ1-1,.,TRBV21-1,.,CASSQRDTDMNTEAFF,TGTGCCAGCAGCCAGAGGGACACCGACATGAACACTGAAGCTTTCTTT